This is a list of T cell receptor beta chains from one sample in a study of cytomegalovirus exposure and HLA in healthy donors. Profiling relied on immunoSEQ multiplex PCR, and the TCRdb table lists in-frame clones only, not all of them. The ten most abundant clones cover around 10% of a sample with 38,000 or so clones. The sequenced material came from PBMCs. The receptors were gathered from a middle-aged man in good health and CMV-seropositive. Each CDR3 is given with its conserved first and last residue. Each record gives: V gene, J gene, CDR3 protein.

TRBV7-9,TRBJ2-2,CASSSPLASNTGELFF
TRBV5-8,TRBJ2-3,CASSLNRADTQYF
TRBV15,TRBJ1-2,CATVRDRGIIYGYTF
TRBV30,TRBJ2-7,CAWSVWAVPYEQYF
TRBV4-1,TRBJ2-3,CASSQDPGGPDTQYF
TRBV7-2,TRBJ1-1,CASSGQGSVYTEAFF
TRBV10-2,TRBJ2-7,CASKSSGTYEQYF
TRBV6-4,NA,CASSTSSTGEQYF
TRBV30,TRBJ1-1,CAWRWQGDTEAFF
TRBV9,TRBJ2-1,CASTYSGSSYNEQFF
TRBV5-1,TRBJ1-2,CASSLNGGYTF
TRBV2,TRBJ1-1,CASTRGGTGTEAFF
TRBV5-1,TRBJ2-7,CASSTAGTGGGSYEQYF